Detailed here is one T cell receptor (beta chain). Authors' analysis steps: By means of reference gene primer amplification, nucleated cell counts were estimated. Here immunoSEQ multiplex PCR was the method, and the copy in TCRdb shows in-frame clones only, minus some. Clone size and V and J calls were adopted from that table, with D and trimming inferred from the DNA. The table includes about 220,000 clones, about 90% detected once. Per germline, CDR1 MDHEN and CDR2 SYDVKM. CDR3 length: 14 amino acids. Trimming removed 6 bases at V and 2 bases at J, with 14 bases between. This specimen comes from a study of blood T cell repertoires in COVID-19. Background on the study: Specimens from acute and convalescent COVID-19 originated in the United States, Italy and Spain.

The chain combines TRBV28 with TRBJ2-7; D is possibly TRBD2 (7 bases). This TCR came from a man aged 35-49 years with active or convalescent COVID-19. The specimen was peripheral blood. DNA for the CDR3: TGTGCCAGCAGCCAAGGGGGACTAACCTACGAGCAGTACTTC. This sequence encodes CASSQGGLTYEQYF.